This TCR beta chain was identified in a study of blood T cell repertoires in COVID-19. As for the study in general: COVID-19 samples collected from the United States, Italy and Spain covered acute and convalescent phases.

V lost 5 bases and J lost 0; bases outside the gene matches: 9. Germline CDR1 reads MRHNA; CDR2 reads SNTAGT. The CDR3 is 17 residues long. In the original analysis: Reference gene primer amplification gave nucleated cell count estimates. Profiling relied on immunoSEQ multiplex PCR, and the TCRdb table lists in-frame clones only, not all of them. For V, J and clone size, that table is used; D and trimming come from the DNA. The sample shows around 30,000 clones, 83% of them seen only once. This chain uses TRBV6-4 with TRBJ1-1; 10 bases are a match to TRBD1. The sequencing input was peripheral blood. The receptor was derived from a human donor in a cohort sampled during active COVID-19. CDR3: CASSWDRGPPLNTEAFF. The CDR3 coding sequence is TGTGCCAGCAGTTGGGACAGGGGCCCGCCATTGAACACTGAAGCTTTCTTT.